The 6 T cell receptor beta chains below come from one sample, sequenced in a study of cytomegalovirus exposure and HLA in healthy donors. PCR amplification relied on 60 Vbeta primers (plus 13 Jbeta primers). Sequencing was performed with immunoSEQ multiplex PCR; in TCRdb, only in-frame clones are kept and a portion is missing. This repertoire shows 150,000 to 200,000 clones, approximately 67% found once; its top ten account for roughly 4.1%. The sequenced sample consisted of PBMCs. These receptors originate from a woman under 30 in good health and CMV-seropositive.

A single count supports this clone. The chain joins TRBV4-1 to TRBJ2-3, with 9 bases fitting TRBD2. The CDR3 loop spans 17 amino acids. V lost 4 bases to trimming and J lost 6 bases; unmatched junction nucleotides: 14. Germline loops: CDR1 MGHRA, CDR2 YSYEKL. The CDR3 protein is CASSLLLAGLLRDTQYF. CDR3 DNA sequence: TGCGCCAGCAGCCTTCTACTAGCGGGTTTACTCAGGGATACGCAGTATTTT.

The DNA for the CDR3 is TGTGCCAGTAGTGCACAGGGAGGGTGGACTGAAGCTTTCTTT. Its protein product is CASSAQGGWTEAFF. The gene calls are TRBV19 and TRBJ1-1; weak D call: TRBD1 (6 bases). There are 14 residues in the CDR3. Germline CDR1 LNHDA, CDR2 SQIVND (reference sequence). V shed 5 bases and J shed 5 bases, with 15 bases lying between them.

The chain uses TRBV27 and TRBJ1-1; 7 positions agree with TRBD1. Germline CDR1 and CDR2: MNHEY and SMNVEV (reference sequence). The junction had 6 bases not matched to a gene; V was cut back by 4 bases and J by 1 base. The length of the CDR3 is 15 residues. The CDR3 is CASSSKGQQNTEAFF. The CDR3 DNA reads as TGTGCCAGCAGTTCAAAGGGACAGCAGAACACTGAAGCTTTCTTT.

The V and J genes are TRBV2 and TRBJ1-1; D is undetermined. V lost 9 bases, J lost 5 bases, and 19 bases lay in between. Germline V gene lookup returns CDR1 SNHLY and CDR2 FYNNEI. CDR3 length: 14 residues. CDR3: CASRREGRGTEAFF. As DNA, the CDR3 is TGTGCCAGTAGACGGGAAGGGCGGGGTACTGAAGCTTTCTTT.

The chain links TRBV5-4 to TRBJ2-5; 12 bases fit TRBD2. The V gene end was trimmed by 4 bases and the J gene end by 14 bases; junction bases not matched to a gene: 9. The CDR3 extends over 13 amino acids. Germline-derived CDR1 and CDR2 are SGHNT and YYREEE (reference sequence). The CDR3, as DNA: TGTGCCAGCAGCGACCGACTAGCGGGAGTTTTTTACTTC. Translated: CASSDRLAGVFYF.

This sequence joins TRBV19 and TRBJ2-5, with D perhaps TRBD1 (6 bases). This CDR3 spans 14 amino acids. CDR1 is LNHDA, CDR2 SQIVND, per germline (reference sequence). V was pared by 6 bases and J by 4 bases, with 15 bases between. CDR3: CASSLQGYGETQYF. The CDR3 nucleotides read TGTGCCAGTAGCCTACAGGGTTATGGAGAGACCCAGTACTTC. The whole variable domain, remainder taken from reference TRBV19 and TRBJ2-5, is DGGITQSPKYLFRKEGQNVTLSCEQNLNHDAMYWYRQDPGQGLRLIYYSQIVNDFQKGDIAEGYSVSREKKESFPLTVTSAQKNPTAFYLCASSLQGYGETQYFGPGTRLLVL.